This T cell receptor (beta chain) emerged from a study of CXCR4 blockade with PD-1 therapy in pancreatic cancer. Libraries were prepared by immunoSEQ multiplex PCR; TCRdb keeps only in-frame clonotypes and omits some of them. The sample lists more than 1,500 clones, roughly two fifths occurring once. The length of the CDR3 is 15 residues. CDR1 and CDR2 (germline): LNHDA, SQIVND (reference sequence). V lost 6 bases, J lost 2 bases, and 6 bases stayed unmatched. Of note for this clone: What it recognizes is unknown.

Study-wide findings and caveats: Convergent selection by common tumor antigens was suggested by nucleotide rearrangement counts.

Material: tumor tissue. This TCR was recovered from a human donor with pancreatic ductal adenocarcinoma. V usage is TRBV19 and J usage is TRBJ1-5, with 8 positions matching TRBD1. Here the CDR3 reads CASSPTTGGNQPQHF. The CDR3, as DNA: TGTGCCAGTAGCCCTACGACAGGGGGCAATCAGCCCCAGCATTTT.